This T cell receptor beta chain was retrieved from a study of shared clonotypes between healthy human individuals. At the level of the study: Researchers drew samples from two women and three men aged 18 to 49.

Here immunoSEQ multiplex PCR was the method, and the copy in TCRdb shows in-frame clones only, minus some. The table shows roughly 2.4 million clones, with almost 96% occurring only once. Germline trimming cut 4 bases from V and 4 bases from J; bases unmatched to any gene: 5. Germline V gene data show CDR1 as LGHNA and CDR2 as YNFKEQ. The CDR3 is made up of 15 amino acids. The TCR was taken from a man aged 18 to 30 in good health. The sequenced sample was naive CD4+ T cells sorted from blood. Subset specified: CD45RA+ positively selected. The rearrangement joins TRBV4-2 to TRBJ1-3; 9 positions match TRBD1. DNA of the CDR3: TGTGCCAGCAGCCCGGGGACAGGGAGGGGAAACACCATATATTTT. Translated: CASSPGTGRGNTIYF.